The rows below give T cell receptor beta chains drawn from one sample of a study of T-cell reconstitution after alpha-beta-depleted transplantation in children. One entry per CDR3 protein, called by TCRdb with MiXCR from the PCR reads. Of 190,000 or so distinct CDR3 sequences listed, about 6% are singletons. Source: PBMCs, taken before TCRalphabeta/CD19-depleted stem cell transplant. The receptors originated from a girl under three years old with combined immunodeficiency, due to receive a stem cell transplant. The CDR3 runs from the conserved cysteine through the conserved F or W. Each record gives: V gene, J gene, clone size, D gene, CDR3 length, CDR3 DNA, CDR3 protein. A D gene is named only where the DNA matches it firmly. For some rows the clone size is stated as once, few or many, or as a class when expanded; others skip it.

V gene: TRBV12-3/TRBV12-4; J gene: TRBJ1-1; clone size: many; D gene: .; CDR3 length: 12; CDR3 DNA: TGTGCCAGCAGTTGGACCCTTGATGGGACTTTCTTT; CDR3 protein: CASSWTLDGTFF
V gene: TRBV12-3/TRBV12-4; J gene: TRBJ2-7; clone size: few; D gene: .; CDR3 length: 16; CDR3 DNA: TGTGCCAGCAGTTGGGAACATAGTGGTGACGCCTACGAGCAGTACTTC; CDR3 protein: CASSWEHSGDAYEQYF
V gene: TRBV6-5; J gene: TRBJ2-5; clone size: many; D gene: TRBD2; CDR3 length: 16; CDR3 DNA: TGTGCCAGCAGTTACGGAGCTAGCGGGGGTTATGAGACCCAGTACTTC; CDR3 protein: CASSYGASGGYETQYF
V gene: TRBV20-1; J gene: TRBJ2-1; clone size: few; D gene: TRBD2; CDR3 length: 14; CDR3 DNA: TGCAGTGCTCCGGGGACTAGCGGGCTTCATGAGCAGTTCTTC; CDR3 protein: CSAPGTSGLHEQFF
V gene: TRBV5-6; J gene: TRBJ1-1; clone size: many; D gene: .; CDR3 length: 14; CDR3 DNA: TGTGCCAGCAGCTGGGGACCGCTCCGCACTGAAGCTTTCTTT; CDR3 protein: CASSWGPLRTEAFF
V gene: TRBV7-2; J gene: TRBJ2-7; clone size: many; D gene: TRBD2; CDR3 length: 16; CDR3 DNA: TGTGCCAGCAGCTTAGGACTAGCGGGGGGGTCCTACGAGCAGTACTTC; CDR3 protein: CASSLGLAGGSYEQYF
V gene: TRBV7-2; J gene: TRBJ2-3; clone size: many; D gene: TRBD2; CDR3 length: 15; CDR3 DNA: TGTGCCAGCAGCTTAAGGCTAGCGGGCACAGATACGCAGTATTTT; CDR3 protein: CASSLRLAGTDTQYF
V gene: TRBV5-1; J gene: TRBJ2-1; clone size: many; D gene: TRBD2; CDR3 length: 16; CDR3 DNA: TGCGCCAGCAGCCTGAAACTAGCGGGAGGGTCGGGTGAGCAGTTCTTC; CDR3 protein: CASSLKLAGGSGEQFF
V gene: TRBV7-9; J gene: TRBJ2-2; clone size: few; D gene: .; CDR3 length: 14; CDR3 DNA: TGTGCCAGCCGAGCCGCGATTGGAACCGGGGAGCTGTTTTTT; CDR3 protein: CASRAAIGTGELFF
V gene: TRBV29-1; J gene: TRBJ2-1; clone size: many; D gene: TRBD2; CDR3 length: 16; CDR3 DNA: TGCAGCGTCGTCGGGCTAGCGGGAAATAACTACAATGAGCAGTTCTTC; CDR3 protein: CSVVGLAGNNYNEQFF
V gene: TRBV10-3; J gene: TRBJ2-1; clone size: many; D gene: .; CDR3 length: 19; CDR3 DNA: TGTGCCATCAGTGGGCCCAGCCAAAATCTAGCGCGAACTCGCAATGAGCAGTTCTTC; CDR3 protein: CAISGPSQNLARTRNEQFF
V gene: TRBV12-3/TRBV12-4; J gene: TRBJ1-2; clone size: many; D gene: .; CDR3 length: 14; CDR3 DNA: TGTGCCAGCAGTCCCCCGGGTTCCCTATATGGCTACACCTTC; CDR3 protein: CASSPPGSLYGYTF
V gene: TRBV11-3; J gene: TRBJ2-3; clone size: few; D gene: TRBD2; CDR3 length: 19; CDR3 DNA: TGTGCCAGCAGCTTAGGGACGACTAGCGGGGGATTAGGTGCAGATACGCAGTATTTT; CDR3 protein: CASSLGTTSGGLGADTQYF
V gene: TRBV11-3; J gene: TRBJ1-2; clone size: many; D gene: .; CDR3 length: 13; CDR3 DNA: TGTGCCAGCAGCTTCCCTCGGGACTATGGCTACACCTTC; CDR3 protein: CASSFPRDYGYTF
V gene: TRBV30; J gene: TRBJ2-5; clone size: few; D gene: .; CDR3 length: 15; CDR3 DNA: TGTGCCTGGAGTGTAATCCAGCCTGTAGAGGAGACCCAGTACTTC; CDR3 protein: CAWSVIQPVEETQYF
V gene: TRBV28; J gene: TRBJ2-2; clone size: many; D gene: .; CDR3 length: 11; CDR3 DNA: TGTGCCAGCAGTTTTGCCGGGGAGCTGTTTTTT; CDR3 protein: CASSFAGELFF
V gene: TRBV3-1; J gene: TRBJ2-5; clone size: many; D gene: .; CDR3 length: 15; CDR3 DNA: TGTGCCAGCAGCCAAGGTCGGAGCGGCCAAGAGACCCAGTACTTC; CDR3 protein: CASSQGRSGQETQYF
V gene: TRBV20-1; J gene: TRBJ2-5; clone size: many; D gene: .; CDR3 length: 14; CDR3 DNA: TGCAGTGCTAGAGATAAAGGTGGGCAAGAGACCCAGTACTTC; CDR3 protein: CSARDKGGQETQYF
V gene: TRBV12-3/TRBV12-4; J gene: TRBJ2-7; clone size: many; D gene: .; CDR3 length: 11; CDR3 DNA: TGTGCCAGCAGTTTCAACTACGAGCAGTACTTC; CDR3 protein: CASSFNYEQYF
V gene: TRBV30; J gene: TRBJ1-1; clone size: many; D gene: TRBD1; CDR3 length: 20; CDR3 DNA: TGTGCCTGGATGGGGGCCCGTCCCCAATTGGGCAGGGGGCTCGCCACTGAAGCTTTCTTT; CDR3 protein: CAWMGARPQLGRGLATEAFF
V gene: TRBV7-2; J gene: TRBJ1-5; clone size: few; D gene: .; CDR3 length: 14; CDR3 DNA: TGTGCCAGCAGCTTACGACAGGCATCAGGGCCCCAGCATTTT; CDR3 protein: CASSLRQASGPQHF
V gene: TRBV5-1; J gene: TRBJ2-1; clone size: many; D gene: .; CDR3 length: 16; CDR3 DNA: TGCGCCAGCACCCCCGGGACTTTCTCCTTGGGTAGTGAGCAGTTCTTC; CDR3 protein: CASTPGTFSLGSEQFF
V gene: TRBV29-1; J gene: TRBJ2-1; clone size: many; D gene: .; CDR3 length: 11; CDR3 DNA: TGCAGCGTTGATGGGCCGGGTGAGCAGTTCTTC; CDR3 protein: CSVDGPGEQFF
V gene: TRBV20-1; J gene: TRBJ1-1; clone size: many; D gene: .; CDR3 length: 13; CDR3 DNA: TGCAGCCGGGGGTTCTGGGGTGATACTGAAGCTTTCTTT; CDR3 protein: CSRGFWGDTEAFF
V gene: TRBV6-6; J gene: TRBJ2-7; clone size: many; D gene: .; CDR3 length: 13; CDR3 DNA: TGTGCCAGCAGTTACACTCTCATCTACGAGCAGTACTTC; CDR3 protein: CASSYTLIYEQYF
V gene: TRBV7-2; J gene: TRBJ2-1; clone size: .; D gene: .; CDR3 length: 16; CDR3 DNA: TGTGCCAGCAGTGAGGTGGGACACTACTCCTACAATGAGCAGTTCTTC; CDR3 protein: CASSEVGHYSYNEQFF
V gene: TRBV20-1; J gene: TRBJ2-7; clone size: many; D gene: .; CDR3 length: 13; CDR3 DNA: TGCAGGGGCGTGGCAGGGCCGCCGGGGGAGCAGTACTTC; CDR3 protein: CRGVAGPPGEQYF
V gene: TRBV19; J gene: TRBJ1-5; clone size: .; D gene: .; CDR3 length: 16; CDR3 DNA: TGTGCCAGTAGTATTGAACAGAGTTATAGCAATCAGCCCCAGCATTTT; CDR3 protein: CASSIEQSYSNQPQHF
V gene: TRBV4-3; J gene: TRBJ2-2; clone size: many; D gene: TRBD1; CDR3 length: 14; CDR3 DNA: TGCGCCAGCAGCCACACCTACAGGGGCCCGGAGCTGTTTTTT; CDR3 protein: CASSHTYRGPELFF
V gene: TRBV4-3; J gene: TRBJ1-3; clone size: many; D gene: TRBD1; CDR3 length: 17; CDR3 DNA: TGCGCCAGCAGCCCGTTCAGGGGGGAGAAGTCTGGAAACACCATATATTTT; CDR3 protein: CASSPFRGEKSGNTIYF